This T cell receptor (beta chain) was sequenced for a study of blood T cell repertoires in COVID-19. For the study at large: The United States, Italy and Spain were the sources of the acute and convalescent COVID-19 samples. T cells, B-cell-depleted T cells, or PBMCs supplied cDNA or gDNA.

V lost 3 bases, J lost 4 bases, and 5 bases stayed unmatched. The CDR3 is made up of 14 amino acids. CDR1 and CDR2 from the germline V gene are MNHEY and SMNVEV (reference sequence). Original methodology: Reference gene primer amplification gave estimated nucleated cell counts. Assay: immunoSEQ multiplex PCR; the TCRdb copy retains only in-frame clones and omits some. V, J and clone size are those of that table, while D and trimming were read from the DNA. The table includes roughly 240,000 clones, 86% detected once. The chain carries TRBV27 and TRBJ1-1; 7 bases match TRBD1. The receptor was isolated from a woman in her twenties or thirties who had recovered from COVID-19. Sequenced input: peripheral blood. The CDR3, as DNA: TGTGCCAGCAGTTTCGTGGACAGGCCCACTGAAGCTTTCTTT. This codes for CASSFVDRPTEAFF.